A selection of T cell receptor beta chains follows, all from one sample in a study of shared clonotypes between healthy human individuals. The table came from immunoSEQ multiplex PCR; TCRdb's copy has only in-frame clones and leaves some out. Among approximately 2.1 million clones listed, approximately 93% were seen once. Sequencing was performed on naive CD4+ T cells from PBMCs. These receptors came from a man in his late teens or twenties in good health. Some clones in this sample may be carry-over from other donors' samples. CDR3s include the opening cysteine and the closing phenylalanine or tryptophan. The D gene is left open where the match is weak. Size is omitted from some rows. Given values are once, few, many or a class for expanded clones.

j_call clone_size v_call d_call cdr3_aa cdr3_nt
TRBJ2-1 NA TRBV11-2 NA CASSLDLRVVNEQFF TGTGCCAGCAGCTTAGATCTTCGGGTGGTCAATGAGCAGTTCTTC
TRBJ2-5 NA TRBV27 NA CASILIWETQYF TGTGCCAGCATCCTAATATGGGAGACCCAGTACTTC
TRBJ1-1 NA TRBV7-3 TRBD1 CASSPGGQGGGTEAFF TGTGCCAGCAGCCCAGGGGGCCAGGGAGGTGGCACTGAAGCTTTCTTT
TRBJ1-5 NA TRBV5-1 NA CASSLVAGNNQPQHF TGCGCCAGCAGCTTGGTTGCGGGGAACAATCAGCCCCAGCATTTT
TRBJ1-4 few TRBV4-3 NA CASSPQGGEKLFF TGCGCCAGCAGCCCCCAGGGTGGGGAAAAACTGTTTTTT
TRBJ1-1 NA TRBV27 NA CASSLLGDSKNTEAFF TGTGCCAGCAGTTTACTAGGAGACTCGAAGAACACTGAAGCTTTCTTT
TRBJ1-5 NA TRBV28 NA CASSLRQTSNQPQHF TGTGCCAGCAGTTTAAGGCAGACTAGCAATCAGCCCCAGCATTTT
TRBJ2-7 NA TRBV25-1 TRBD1 CASAGQGDYEQYF TGTGCCAGCGCTGGACAGGGGGACTACGAGCAGTACTTC
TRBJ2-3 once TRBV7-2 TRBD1 CASSAAGTGVGNTQYF TGTGCCAGCAGCGCGGCCGGGACAGGGGTTGGAAATACGCAGTATTTT
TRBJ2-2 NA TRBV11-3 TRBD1 CASSLTGANGELFF TGTGCCAGCAGCTTAACAGGGGCTAACGGGGAGCTGTTTTTT
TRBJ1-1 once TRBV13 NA CASSLTGTLDTEAFF TGTGCCAGCAGCTTGACCGGGACGCTGGACACTGAAGCTTTCTTT
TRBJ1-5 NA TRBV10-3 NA CAIREGQDVSKGPNQPQHF TGTGCCATCAGAGAGGGACAAGATGTCTCGAAGGGCCCCAATCAGCCCCAGCATTTT
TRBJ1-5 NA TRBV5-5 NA CASSFGAGNQPQHF TGTGCCAGCAGCTTCGGGGCAGGGAATCAGCCCCAGCATTTT
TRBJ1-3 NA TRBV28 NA CASSPLGGRNTIYF TGTGCCAGCAGCCCCTTAGGGGGGCGGAACACCATATATTTT
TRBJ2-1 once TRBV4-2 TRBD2 CASSAWREGSSYNEQFF TGTGCCAGCAGCGCCTGGCGGGAGGGAAGCTCCTACAATGAGCAGTTCTTC
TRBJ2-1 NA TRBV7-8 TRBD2 CASRGGARRTSGRSNEQFF TGTGCGAGCCGGGGGGGGGCGAGGAGGACTAGCGGGAGATCCAATGAGCAGTTCTTC
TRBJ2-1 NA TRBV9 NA CASSVAGDQYNEQFF TGTGCCAGCAGCGTAGCTGGGGACCAATACAATGAGCAGTTCTTC
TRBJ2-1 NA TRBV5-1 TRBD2 CASSLTSGRSYNEQFF TGCGCCAGCAGCTTGACTAGCGGGCGATCCTACAATGAGCAGTTCTTC
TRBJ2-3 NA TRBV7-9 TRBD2 CASSSPGLAADTQYF TGTGCCAGCAGCTCGCCCGGCCTAGCGGCAGATACGCAGTATTTT
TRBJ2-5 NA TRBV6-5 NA CASSYSVRGQTQYF TGTGCCAGCAGTTACAGTGTTAGGGGACAGACCCAGTACTTC